The next 29 T cell receptor beta chains were all read from a single sample in a study of T cells in women clearing cervical HPV infection. TCRdb's copy holds only in-frame clones and misses some; the assay was immunoSEQ multiplex PCR. The data include about 20,000 clones; the top ten clones carry approximately 5.5%. The sample was blood buffy coat. All receptors come from a woman aged 18-69 years with a cervical HPV16 infection that either progressed to CIN3+ or cleared (not recorded which).

Of note for this clone: Read coverage stops 3 residues before the CDR3 terminus; the germline J gene supplies the remainder. The chain has TRBV7-2 and TRBJ1-2; D not resolved. There are 12 residues in the CDR3. Germline V CDR1 and CDR2: SGHTA, FQGNSA. CDR3 bases read: TGTGCCAGCAGCTCTACTATCTACGAC. Amino acids: CASSSTIYD. The CDR3 reads in full as CASSSTIYDYTF.

Points on this clone: Read data end 3 residues before the CDR3 end; the end is taken from the germline J gene. The chain combines TRBV5-1 with TRBJ2-1; 11 nucleotides line up with TRBD2. The CDR3 is 18 amino acids. Germline V lookup: CDR1 SGHRS, CDR2 YFSETQ. V gave up 4 bases and J gave up 2 bases; unmatched junction bases: 11. CDR3 bases read: TGCGCCAGCAGCCAAACGACAGTAGCGGGGGGGGCCTACAATGAG. As protein: CASSQTTVAGGAYNE. The CDR3, in full, reads CASSQTTVAGGAYNEQFF.

The CDR3 DNA, read in part, is TGTGCCAGCAGTTTAGGAGGGCATTACTCCTACGAG. This encodes CASSLGGHYSYE. The entire CDR3 sequence reads CASSLGGHYSYEQYF. V usage is TRBV12-3 or TRBV12-4 and J usage is TRBJ2-7; D is perhaps TRBD2 (5 bases). The read ends 3 residues before the CDR3 terminus; that terminus is restored from the germline J gene. The CDR3 has 15 residues. V dropped 1 base and J dropped 0 bases, with 10 bases sitting between them.

A note on this clone: The observed sequence ends 3 residues before the CDR3 terminus, with the missing tail filled in from the germline J gene. This chain links TRBV2 with TRBJ1-2; D not resolved. Deletions cut 5 bases from V and 0 bases from J, with 7 bases between. Per germline, CDR1 SNHLY and CDR2 FYNNEI. This CDR3 comprises 13 residues. The CDR3 DNA, read in part, is TGTGCCAGCAGTCAGCGGGCTAACTATGGC. It translates to CASSQRANYG. The whole CDR3 is CASSQRANYGYTF.

Details on this clone: With the read ending 3 residues before the CDR3 end, the germline J gene is used to fill in that end. V is TRBV5-4 and J is TRBJ2-3; maybe TRBD2 (7 bases). Germline V gene lookup returns CDR1 SGHNT and CDR2 YYREEE (reference sequence). V gave up 9 bases and J gave up 3 bases, with 20 bases separating them. The CDR3 covers 15 residues. The CDR3: CAIPSGRGRTDTQYF. The covered CDR3 bases are TGTGCCATCCCCTCGGGGCGGGGGCGAACAGATACG.

About this clone itself: The CDR3 goes on 3 residues after the read ends, and that part is filled in from the germline J gene. V is TRBV7-6 and J is TRBJ1-2; no definite D call. In germline, CDR1 is SGHVS, CDR2 FNYEAQ. CDR3 length: 16 residues. The sequenced part of the CDR3 DNA is TGTGCCAGCAGCATCGGACTAGCGGGGAGACAAGAGACC. Translation: CASSIGLAGRQET. The whole CDR3 region reads CASSIGLAGRQETYTF.

Note on this clone: The sequenced fragment ends 3 residues before the CDR3 boundary, so the rest is inferred from the germline J gene. The chain employs TRBV5-1 and TRBJ2-4, with 8 positions matching TRBD2. With 4 bases clipped from V and 8 bases from J, the junction kept 8 bases outside the gene matches. The CDR3 runs 14 residues. Germline-derived CDR1 and CDR2 are SGHRS and YFSETQ. The DNA read from the CDR3 is TGCGCCAGCAGCCAGGGACTAGTCCTAGACATT. It specifies CASSQGLVLDI. The whole CDR3 is CASSQGLVLDIQYF.

Details on this clone: The sequence runs out 3 residues before the end of the CDR3; the remainder is reconstructed from the germline J gene. The J gene is TRBJ1-2, the V gene TRBV7-2; tentatively, D is TRBD1 (5 bases). The CDR3 runs 14 residues. Trimming stripped 0 bases from V and 2 bases from J, with 7 bases between. Per the germline V gene, CDR1 is SGHTA and CDR2 is FQGNSA. CDR3 DNA (partial): TGTGCCAGCAGCTTAGCCAGGGTAAACTATGGC. It yields the protein CASSLARVNYG. The complete CDR3 reads CASSLARVNYGYTF.

Concerning this clone: With the read ending 3 residues before the CDR3 end, the germline J gene is used to fill in that end. The rearrangement links TRBV18 to TRBJ2-3; TRBD1 might be the D (6 bases). Germline CDR1 is KGHSH and CDR2 is LQKENI. The CDR3 is made up of 17 amino acids. The germline V and J ends were trimmed by 2 bases and 2 bases, with 17 bases remaining between them. The part of the CDR3 DNA that was read is TGTGCCAGCTCACCAGACACAGGGCATTCGGTCACAGATACG. It encodes CASSPDTGHSVTDT. The CDR3 in its entirety is CASSPDTGHSVTDTQYF.

Points on this clone: One end of the junction varies from germline; a read error may be responsible. The read comes to an end 3 residues before the CDR3 does, leaving the germline J gene to fill in the end. This same CDR3 is encoded by further DNA sequences in the sample. The rearrangement joins TRBV20-1 to TRBJ1-3; D possibly corresponds to TRBD1 (5 bases). The CDR3 runs 14 residues. Germline CDR1 reads DFQATT; CDR2 reads SNEGSKA (reference sequence). The CDR3 loop reads CSARASTAGNTIYF. The sequenced CDR3 bases are TGCAGTGCTAGAGCTTCGACAGCTGGAAACACT.

Notes on this clone: The read stops 3 residues short of the end of the CDR3; the missing end is completed from the germline J gene. The chain is built from TRBV14 and TRBJ1-4, with D perhaps matching TRBD1 (6 bases). This CDR3 spans 16 amino acids. Germline V lookup: CDR1 SGHDN, CDR2 FVKESK. The CDR3 reads CASSPYGGALNSPLFF. Incomplete CDR3 DNA: TGTGCCAGCAGCCCCTATGGGGGGGCGCTTAATTCACCA.

About this clone itself: The read terminates 3 residues ahead of where the CDR3 ends, so the germline J gene completes it. V is TRBV30 and J is TRBJ1-6; D might be TRBD1 (6 bases). This CDR3 contains 14 residues. V was cut by 4 bases and J by 9 bases, with 16 bases left in between. Germline V gives CDR1 GTSNPN, CDR2 SVGIG (reference sequence). This CDR3 reads CAWNGQGKSSPLHF. The DNA read from the CDR3 is TGTGCCTGGAACGGGCAGGGGAAAAGTTCACCC.

This clone registers medium-sized (0.01 to 0.1%) by frequency. The read gets to within 3 residues of the CDR3 end, and the germline J gene fills in the rest. J is TRBJ2-3 and V is TRBV29-1, with 7 bases aligning to TRBD2. CDR3 length equals 15 residues. Germline V gene data show CDR1 as SQVTM and CDR2 as ANQGSEA. Trimming removed 6 bases from V and 0 bases from J; junction bases left unmatched: 9. CDR3 DNA (partial): TGCAGCGTGTCACTAGCGAGGATTAGCACAGATACG. Its translation is CSVSLARISTDT. The complete CDR3 reads CSVSLARISTDTQYF.

A note on this clone: The observed sequence ends 3 residues before the CDR3 terminus, with the missing tail filled in from the germline J gene. The chain carries TRBV18 and TRBJ2-3, with TRBD1 matching 8 bases. CDR1 and CDR2 from the germline V gene are KGHSH and LQKENI. CDR3 length: 16 residues. The CDR3 DNA, read in part, is TGTGCCAGCTCACCACCGGACAGGGATCTTAAAGAGACG. The encoded protein is CASSPPDRDLKET. The complete CDR3 reads CASSPPDRDLKETQYF.

As to this clone: The CDR3 end falls 3 residues outside the read, so it is completed with the germline J gene. The chain employs TRBV12-5 and TRBJ2-2; a possible D gene is TRBD1 (5 bases). The germline V gene has CDR1 LGHNT and CDR2 FRNRAP. V was pared by 3 bases and J by 1 base, with 12 bases between. This CDR3 spans 16 amino acids. Incomplete CDR3 DNA: TGTGCTAGTGGTTTACCAGGGTGGGAGAACACCGGGGAG. Amino acid sequence: CASGLPGWENTGE. The full CDR3 protein is CASGLPGWENTGELFF.

A note on this clone: The sequence runs out 3 residues before the end of the CDR3; the remainder is reconstructed from the germline J gene. The V call is TRBV18, the J call TRBJ1-2; D unclear. The CDR3 consists of 13 residues. The germline V gene encodes CDR1 KGHSH and CDR2 LQKENI. This chain's CDR3 is CASSPLPGDDYTF. The sequenced CDR3 bases are TGTGCCAGCTCACCCCTCCCAGGAGACGAC.

On this clone itself: Read data end 3 residues before the CDR3 end; the end is taken from the germline J gene. The chain carries TRBV19 and TRBJ1-6; possibly TRBD1 for D (5 bases). The CDR3 is 15 amino acids. CDR1 and CDR2 (germline): LNHDA, SQIVND (reference sequence). CDR3 in amino acids: CASSIAGQGSSPLHF. Incomplete CDR3 DNA: TGTGCCAGTAGTATAGCCGGGCAGGGATCTTCGCCC.

With respect to this clone: The read ends 3 residues before the CDR3 terminus; that terminus is restored from the germline J gene. This chain connects TRBV2 to TRBJ2-7; D perhaps matches TRBD2 (6 bases). CDR1 and CDR2 (germline): SNHLY, FYNNEI. V was clipped by 3 bases and J by 2 bases, with 11 bases between them. The CDR3 has 14 amino acids. CDR3 region: CASSDQGGTYEQYF. CDR3 bases read: TGTGCCAGCAGTGATCAGGGAGGCACCTACGAG.

About this clone itself: The read finishes 3 residues shy of the CDR3 end, and the germline J gene is used to complete it. The chain recombines TRBV19 with TRBJ1-1; TRBD1 matches at 11 bases. The junction had 5 bases not matched to a gene; V was cut back by 5 bases and J by 3 bases. The CDR3 has 15 amino acids. CDR1 and CDR2 (germline): LNHDA, SQIVND (reference sequence). Here the CDR3 reads CASSPLGQGDTEAFF. The covered CDR3 bases are TGTGCCAGTAGTCCCCTGGGACAGGGGGACACTGAA.

Turning to this clone: The read gets to within 3 residues of the CDR3 end, and the germline J gene fills in the rest. The chain joins TRBV18 to TRBJ1-2, with D tentatively TRBD1 (5 bases). Germline CDR1 and CDR2: KGHSH and LQKENI. The length of the CDR3 is 13 residues. Incomplete CDR3 DNA: TGTGCCAGCTCTGAGGGACTAGCGGGCGAC. Its protein is CASSEGLAGD. The entire CDR3 sequence reads CASSEGLAGDYTF.

As concerns this clone: The read ends 3 residues shy of where the CDR3 ends; the end is completed using the germline J gene. The J gene is TRBJ2-5, the V gene TRBV13, with 8 bases identical to TRBD2. CDR1 and CDR2 from the germline V gene are PRHDT and FYEKMQ (reference sequence). V dropped 5 bases and J dropped 7; count of bases not matched to a gene: 12. The CDR3 totals 15 residues. The covered CDR3 bases are TGTGCCAGCAGCCCGCCCAGCGCGGGGGGTGTGACC. Protein product: CASSPPSAGGVT. The full-length CDR3 reads as CASSPPSAGGVTQYF. The full variable domain, in which reference TRBV13 and TRBJ2-5 provide the parts outside the CDR3, is AAGVIQSPRHLIKEKRETATLKCYPIPRHDTVYWYQQGPGQDPQFLISFYEKMQSDKGSIPDRFSAQQFSDYHSELNMSSLELGDSALYFCASSPPSAGGVTQYFGPGTRLLVL.

On this clone itself: The read gets to within 3 residues of the CDR3 end, and the germline J gene fills in the rest. The chain carries TRBV10-3 and TRBJ1-5; possibly TRBD1 for D (5 bases). Germline V gene sequence: CDR1 ENHRY, CDR2 SYGVKD. The CDR3 sequence is 13 residues long. The CDR3 sequence is CAITSDRDSPQHF. CDR3 DNA, as far as it was read: TGTGCCATCACCTCGGATCGTGACAGCCCC.

Notes on this clone: Relative to the germline gene, one junction end is altered; a read error may explain this. Read sequence stops 3 residues before the CDR3 end, and the germline J gene provides the missing end. J is TRBJ1-3 and V is TRBV7-9; no reliable D call. CDR3 length: 14 residues. The germline CDR1 and CDR2 sequences are SEHNR and FQNEAQ (reference sequence). This chain's CDR3 is CASSLASSGNTIYF. The sequenced part of the CDR3 DNA is TGTGCCAGCAGCCTAGCCTCCTCTGGAAACACC. Together with reference TRBV7-9 and TRBJ1-3, the CDR3 gives the full variable domain: DTGVSQNPRHKITKRGQNVTFRCDPISEHNRLYWYRQTLGQGPEFLTYFQNEAQLEKSRLLSDRFSAERPKGSFSTLEIQRTEQGDSAMYLCASSLASSGNTIYFGEGSWLTVV.

Concerning this clone: With the read ending 3 residues before the CDR3 end, the germline J gene is used to fill in that end. The rearrangement uses TRBV28 and TRBJ2-1; 8 bases fit TRBD1. With V trimmed by 7 bases and J by 4 bases, 9 bases remained unmatched. This CDR3 spans 15 amino acids. The germline V gene encodes CDR1 MDHEN and CDR2 SYDVKM. The DNA read from the CDR3 is TGTGCCAGCACCTGGGCGGGACAGGATTACAATGAG. Protein product: CASTWAGQDYNE. In full, the CDR3 reads CASTWAGQDYNEQFF.

Points on this clone: The sequence runs out 3 residues before the end of the CDR3; the remainder is reconstructed from the germline J gene. The rearrangement links TRBV19 to TRBJ1-1, with D unresolved. Looked up from germline, CDR1 is LNHDA and CDR2 is SQIVND (reference sequence). This CDR3 contains 13 residues. Trimming left V 3 bases short and J 0 bases short, with 5 bases between. CDR3 region: CASSIHLNTEAFF. The sequenced CDR3 bases are TGTGCCAGTAGTATCCATCTGAACACTGAA.

Comments on this clone: The CDR3 end lies 3 residues beyond the end of the read and is filled in from the germline J gene. This chain links TRBV20-1 with TRBJ1-5, with TRBD1 matching 10 bases. Germline trimming cut 6 bases from V and 2 bases from J; bases unmatched to any gene: 13. From germline, CDR1 is DFQATT and CDR2 SNEGSKA (reference sequence). The CDR3 is 17 amino acids. The DNA read from the CDR3 is TGCAGTGCACATGACAGGGGGCGGACGGACGGCAATCAGCCC. This encodes CSAHDRGRTDGNQP. The entire CDR3 is CSAHDRGRTDGNQPQHF.

A remark on this clone: Read sequence stops 3 residues before the CDR3 end, and the germline J gene provides the missing end. The chain links TRBV5-1 to TRBJ2-7; 8 bases align to TRBD1. Trimming took 4 bases from V and 6 from J; bases not matched to a gene: 15. CDR3 length: 16 amino acids. From germline, CDR1 is SGHRS and CDR2 YFSETQ. The CDR3 protein is CASSTGTGLRWSEQYF. The sequenced part of the CDR3 DNA is TGCGCCAGCAGCACCGGGACAGGACTTAGGTGGAGCGAG.

As concerns this clone: The read ends 3 residues before the CDR3 terminus; that terminus is restored from the germline J gene. V is TRBV7-2 and J is TRBJ2-1; D is unclear. The CDR3 runs to 13 residues. V lost 5 bases, J lost 5 bases, and 10 bases lay in between. CDR1 is SGHTA, CDR2 FQGNSA, per germline. The CDR3 loop reads CASSTRRDNEQFF. Incomplete CDR3 DNA: TGTGCCAGCAGCACCCGACGGGACAATGAG.

With respect to this clone: The read stops 3 residues short of the end of the CDR3; the missing end is completed from the germline J gene. The chain recombines TRBV10-3 with TRBJ2-3; tentative D call: TRBD2 (6 bases). The CDR3 extends over 15 amino acids. CDR1 ENHRY and CDR2 SYGVKD come from the germline V gene. CDR3 DNA, as far as it was read: TGTGCCATCAAGTCTAGACTTGGCGGGGAAGAGACG. Amino acids: CAIKSRLGGEET. The full CDR3 reads CAIKSRLGGEETQYF.